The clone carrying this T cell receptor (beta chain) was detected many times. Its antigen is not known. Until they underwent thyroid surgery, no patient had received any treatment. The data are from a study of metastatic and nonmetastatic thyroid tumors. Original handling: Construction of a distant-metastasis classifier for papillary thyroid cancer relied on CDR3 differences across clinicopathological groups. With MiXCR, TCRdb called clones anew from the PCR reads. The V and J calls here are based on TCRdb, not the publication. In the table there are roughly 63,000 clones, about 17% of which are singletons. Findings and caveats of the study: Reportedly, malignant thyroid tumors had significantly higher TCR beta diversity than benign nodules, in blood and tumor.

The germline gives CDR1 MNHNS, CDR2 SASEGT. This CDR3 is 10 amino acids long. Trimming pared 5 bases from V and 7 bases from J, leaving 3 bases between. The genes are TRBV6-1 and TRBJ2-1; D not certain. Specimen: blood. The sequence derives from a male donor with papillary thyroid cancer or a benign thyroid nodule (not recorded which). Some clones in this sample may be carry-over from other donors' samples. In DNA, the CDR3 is TGTGCCAGCAGTCATAATGAGCAGTTCTTC. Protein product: CASSHNEQFF.